This T cell receptor (beta chain) emerged from a study of T cell repertoires in ileal Crohn's disease. In regard to this clone: What it recognizes is unknown.

The germline V gene has CDR1 SNHLY and CDR2 FYNNEI. The CDR3 has 15 residues. The ends lost 5 bases at V and 2 bases at J; junction bases unmatched: 6. Produced via immunoSEQ multiplex PCR; TCRdb's table is partial and in-frame only. The sample consists of about 4,800 clones, around 86% of them appearing once. Noted time point: proximal margin of the surgical specimen (macroscopically non-inflamed). General study points: Mucosal expansions were suggested to be mainly CD8 T cells.

The V call is TRBV2, the J call TRBJ2-1, with 7 bases fitting TRBD2. Sequenced sample: ileal tissue. This receptor was obtained from an adult with Crohn's disease. This chain's CDR3 is CASSTASGAYNEQFF. The DNA of the CDR3 is TGTGCCAGCAGTACTGCTAGCGGCGCCTACAATGAGCAGTTCTTC.